This T cell receptor beta chain was found in a study of vaccination effects on CD4 cells after COVID-19. Using immunoSEQ multiplex PCR, the repertoire was profiled, and TCRdb retains in-frame clones only, with some absent. The profile shows around 60,000 clones, about three quarters of them singletons. This CDR3 spans 16 amino acids. Germline trimming cut 1 base from V and 7 bases from J; bases unmatched to any gene: 12. Looked up from germline, CDR1 is MDHEN and CDR2 is SYDVKM. Antigen-specific CD4+ T cell clonotypes were called by their expansion after viral peptide-pool culture in ViraFEST. Following a roughly eleven-day culture, CD4+ T cells were purified. The vaccine given was either BNT162b2 or mRNA-1273, in two doses. On day 3 and again on day 7, half the medium was replaced with IL-2 medium. Regarding this clone: Its antigen is currently unknown.

This clonotype was sampled from a human donor who received a COVID-19 vaccine. J is TRBJ1-2 and V is TRBV28; the match to TRBD1 covers 7 bases. This sample comprised CD4+ T cells from PBMCs cultured with HCoV-229E spike peptides, obtained after COVID-19 vaccination. The DNA of the CDR3 is TGTGCCAGCAGTTTATATAGTAAACAGGGGAGGAGTGGCTACACCTTC. Its protein is CASSLYSKQGRSGYTF.